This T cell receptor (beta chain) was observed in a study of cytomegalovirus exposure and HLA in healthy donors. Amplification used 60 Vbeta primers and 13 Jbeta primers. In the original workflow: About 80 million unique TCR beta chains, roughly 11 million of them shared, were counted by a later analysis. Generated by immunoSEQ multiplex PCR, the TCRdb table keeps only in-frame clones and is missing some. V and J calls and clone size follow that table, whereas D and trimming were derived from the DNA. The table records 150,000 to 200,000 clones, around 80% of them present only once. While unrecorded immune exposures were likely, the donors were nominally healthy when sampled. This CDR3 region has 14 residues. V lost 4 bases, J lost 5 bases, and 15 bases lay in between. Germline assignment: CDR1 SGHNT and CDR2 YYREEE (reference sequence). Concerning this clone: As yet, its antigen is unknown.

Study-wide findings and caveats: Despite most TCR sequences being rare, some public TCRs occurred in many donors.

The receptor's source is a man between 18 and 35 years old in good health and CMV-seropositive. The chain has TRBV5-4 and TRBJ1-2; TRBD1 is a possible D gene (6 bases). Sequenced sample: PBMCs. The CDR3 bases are TGTGCCAGCAGCCCGGCTACGGACAGTTATGGCTACACCTTC. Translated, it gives CASSPATDSYGYTF.